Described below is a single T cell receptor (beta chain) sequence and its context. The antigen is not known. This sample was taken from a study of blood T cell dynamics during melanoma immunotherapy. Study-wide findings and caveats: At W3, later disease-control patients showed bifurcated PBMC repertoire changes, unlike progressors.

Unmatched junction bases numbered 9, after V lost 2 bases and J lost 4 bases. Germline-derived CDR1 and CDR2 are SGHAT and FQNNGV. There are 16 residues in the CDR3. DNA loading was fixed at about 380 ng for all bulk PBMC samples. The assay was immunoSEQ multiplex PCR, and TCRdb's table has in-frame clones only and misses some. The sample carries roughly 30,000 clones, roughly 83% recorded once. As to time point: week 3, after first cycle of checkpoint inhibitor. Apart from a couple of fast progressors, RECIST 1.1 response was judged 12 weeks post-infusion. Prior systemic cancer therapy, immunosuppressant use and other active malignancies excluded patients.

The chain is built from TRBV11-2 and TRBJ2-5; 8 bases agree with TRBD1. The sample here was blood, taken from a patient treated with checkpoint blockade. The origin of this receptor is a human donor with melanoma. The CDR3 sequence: CASSLFASDRGETQYF. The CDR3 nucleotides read TGTGCCAGCAGCTTATTTGCTAGCGACAGGGGAGAGACCCAGTACTTC.